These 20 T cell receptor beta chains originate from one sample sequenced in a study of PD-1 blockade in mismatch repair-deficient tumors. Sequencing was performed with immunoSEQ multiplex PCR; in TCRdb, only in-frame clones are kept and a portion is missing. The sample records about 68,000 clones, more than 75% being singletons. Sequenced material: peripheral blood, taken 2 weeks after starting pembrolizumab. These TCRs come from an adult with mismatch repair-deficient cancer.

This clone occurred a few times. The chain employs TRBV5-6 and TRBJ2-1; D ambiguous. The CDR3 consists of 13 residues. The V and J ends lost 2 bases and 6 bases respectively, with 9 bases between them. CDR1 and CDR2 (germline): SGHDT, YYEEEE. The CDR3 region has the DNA TGTGCCAGCAGCTTAGGTGGCTCCAATGAGCAGTTCTTC. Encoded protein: CASSLGGSNEQFF.

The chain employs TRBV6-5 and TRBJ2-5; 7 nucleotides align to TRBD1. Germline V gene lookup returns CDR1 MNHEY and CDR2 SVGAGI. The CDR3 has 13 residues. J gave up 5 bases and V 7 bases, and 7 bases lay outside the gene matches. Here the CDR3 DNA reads TGTGCCAGCACTCCACAGGGGACGGAGACCCAGTACTTC. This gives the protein CASTPQGTETQYF.

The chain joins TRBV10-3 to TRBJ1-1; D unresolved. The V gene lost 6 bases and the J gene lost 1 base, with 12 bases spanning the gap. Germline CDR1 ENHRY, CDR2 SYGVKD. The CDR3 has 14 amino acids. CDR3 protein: CAIRERAGNTEAFF. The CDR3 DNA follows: TGTGCCATCAGGGAAAGGGCGGGGAACACTGAAGCTTTCTTT.

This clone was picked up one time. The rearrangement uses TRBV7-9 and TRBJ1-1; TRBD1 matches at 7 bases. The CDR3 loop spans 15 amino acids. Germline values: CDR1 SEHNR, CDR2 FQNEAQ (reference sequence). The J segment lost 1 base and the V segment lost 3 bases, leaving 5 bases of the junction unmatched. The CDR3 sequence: CASSLSGTENTEAFF. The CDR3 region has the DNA TGTGCCAGCAGCTTGTCCGGGACAGAGAACACTGAAGCTTTCTTT.

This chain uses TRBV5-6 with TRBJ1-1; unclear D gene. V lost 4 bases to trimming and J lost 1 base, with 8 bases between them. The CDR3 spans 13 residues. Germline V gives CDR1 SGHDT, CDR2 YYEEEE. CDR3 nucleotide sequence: TGTGCCAGCAGCCTGACGGGGAACACTGAAGCTTTCTTT. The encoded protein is CASSLTGNTEAFF.

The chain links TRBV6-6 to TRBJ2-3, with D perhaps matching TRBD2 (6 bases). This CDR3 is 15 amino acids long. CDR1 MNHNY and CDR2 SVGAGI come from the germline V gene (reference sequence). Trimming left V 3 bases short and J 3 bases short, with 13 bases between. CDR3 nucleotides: TGTGCCAGCAGTTATAGGGCGGGACGAACAGATACGCAGTATTTT. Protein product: CASSYRAGRTDTQYF.

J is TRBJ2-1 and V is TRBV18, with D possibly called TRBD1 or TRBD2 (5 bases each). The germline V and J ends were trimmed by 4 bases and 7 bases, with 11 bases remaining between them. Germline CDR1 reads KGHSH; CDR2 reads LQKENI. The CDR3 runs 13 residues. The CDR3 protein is CASSQGPENEQFF. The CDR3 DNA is TGTGCCAGCTCACAGGGACCAGAAAATGAGCAGTTCTTC.

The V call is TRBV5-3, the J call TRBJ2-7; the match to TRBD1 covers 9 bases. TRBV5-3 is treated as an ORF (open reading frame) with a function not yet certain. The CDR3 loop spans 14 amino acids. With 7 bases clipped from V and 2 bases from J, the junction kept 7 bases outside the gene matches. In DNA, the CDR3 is TGTGCCAGAGGCCGGGACAGGGCTACCTACGAGCAGTACTTC. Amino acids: CARGRDRATYEQYF.

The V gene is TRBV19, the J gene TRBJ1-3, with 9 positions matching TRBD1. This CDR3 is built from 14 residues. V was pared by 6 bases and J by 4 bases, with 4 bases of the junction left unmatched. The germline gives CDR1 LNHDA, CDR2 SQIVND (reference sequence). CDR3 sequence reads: CASSSGTGGNTIYF. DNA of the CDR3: TGTGCCAGTAGCTCCGGGACAGGGGGAAACACCATATATTTT.

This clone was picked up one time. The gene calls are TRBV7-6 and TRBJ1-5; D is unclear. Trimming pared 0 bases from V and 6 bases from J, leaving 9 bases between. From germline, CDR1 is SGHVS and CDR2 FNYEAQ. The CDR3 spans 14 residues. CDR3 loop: CASSLAEAGQPQHF. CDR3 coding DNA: TGTGCCAGCAGCTTAGCAGAGGCGGGTCAGCCCCAGCATTTT.

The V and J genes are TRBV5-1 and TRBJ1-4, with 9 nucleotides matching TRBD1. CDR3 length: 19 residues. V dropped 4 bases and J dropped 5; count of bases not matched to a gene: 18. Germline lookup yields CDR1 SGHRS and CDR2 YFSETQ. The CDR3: CASSEGTGGAGVVNEKLFF. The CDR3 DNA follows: TGCGCCAGCAGCGAAGGTACAGGGGGCGCGGGTGTGGTGAATGAAAAACTGTTTTTT.

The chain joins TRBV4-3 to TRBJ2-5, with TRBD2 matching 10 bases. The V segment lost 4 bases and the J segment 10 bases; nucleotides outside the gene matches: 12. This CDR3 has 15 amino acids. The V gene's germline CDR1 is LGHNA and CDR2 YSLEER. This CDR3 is CASSLRTSGQEGQYF. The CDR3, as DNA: TGCGCCAGCAGCCTACGGACTAGCGGTCAAGAGGGCCAGTACTTC.

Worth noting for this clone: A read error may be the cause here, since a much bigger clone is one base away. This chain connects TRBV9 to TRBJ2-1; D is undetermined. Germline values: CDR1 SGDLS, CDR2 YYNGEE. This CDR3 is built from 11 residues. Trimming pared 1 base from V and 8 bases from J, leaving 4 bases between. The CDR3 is CASSVNDEQFF. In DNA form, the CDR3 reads TGTGCCAGCAGCGTAAACGATGAGCAGTTCTTC.

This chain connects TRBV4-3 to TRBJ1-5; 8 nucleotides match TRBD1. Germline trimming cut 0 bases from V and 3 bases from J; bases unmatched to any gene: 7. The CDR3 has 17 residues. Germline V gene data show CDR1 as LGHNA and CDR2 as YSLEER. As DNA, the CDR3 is TGCGCCAGCAGCCAAGATCTAGCAGGGGGCCCCAATCAGCCCCAGCATTTT. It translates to CASSQDLAGGPNQPQHF.

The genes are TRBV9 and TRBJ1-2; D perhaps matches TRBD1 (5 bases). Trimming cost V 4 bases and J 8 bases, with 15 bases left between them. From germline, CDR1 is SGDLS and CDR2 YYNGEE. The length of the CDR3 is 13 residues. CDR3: CASSSRDLGGYTF. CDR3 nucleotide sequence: TGTGCCAGCAGCTCTCGGGACCTGGGGGGCTACACCTTC.

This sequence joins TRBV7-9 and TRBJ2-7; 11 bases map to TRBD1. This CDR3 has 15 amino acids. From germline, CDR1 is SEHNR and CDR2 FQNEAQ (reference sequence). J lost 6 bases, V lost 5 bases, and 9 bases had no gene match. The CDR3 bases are TGTGCCAGCAGCCCCCGGGACAGGGGGACCTTCGAGCAGTACTTC. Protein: CASSPRDRGTFEQYF.

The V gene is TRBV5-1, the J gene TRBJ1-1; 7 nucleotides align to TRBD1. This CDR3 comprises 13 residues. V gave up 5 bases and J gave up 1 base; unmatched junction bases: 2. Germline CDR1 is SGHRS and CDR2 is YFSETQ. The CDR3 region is CASRGQQNTEAFF. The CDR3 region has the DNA TGCGCCAGCAGGGGACAGCAGAACACTGAAGCTTTCTTT.

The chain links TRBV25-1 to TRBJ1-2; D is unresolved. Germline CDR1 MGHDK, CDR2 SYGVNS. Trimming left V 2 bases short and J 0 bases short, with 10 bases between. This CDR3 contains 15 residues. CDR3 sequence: CASSEPTDPNYGYTF. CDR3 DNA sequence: TGTGCCAGCAGTGAACCTACGGACCCTAACTATGGCTACACCTTC.

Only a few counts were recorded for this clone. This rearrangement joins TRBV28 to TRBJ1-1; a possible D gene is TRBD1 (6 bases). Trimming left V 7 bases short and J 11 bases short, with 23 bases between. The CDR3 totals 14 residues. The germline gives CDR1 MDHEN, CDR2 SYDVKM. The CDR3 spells CASTSWGAQKGAFF. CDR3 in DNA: TGTGCCAGCACCTCGTGGGGGGCGCAAAAAGGGGCTTTCTTT.

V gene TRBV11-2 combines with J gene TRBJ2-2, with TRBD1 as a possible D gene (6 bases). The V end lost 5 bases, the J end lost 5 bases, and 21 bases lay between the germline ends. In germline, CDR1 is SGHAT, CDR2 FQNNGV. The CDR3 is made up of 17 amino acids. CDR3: CASSPGDARPGTGELFF. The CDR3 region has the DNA TGTGCCAGCAGCCCAGGGGATGCTCGACCCGGAACCGGGGAGCTGTTTTTT. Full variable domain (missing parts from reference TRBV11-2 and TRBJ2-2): EAGVAQSPRYKIIEKRQSVAFWCNPISGHATLYWYQQILGQGPKLLIQFQNNGVVDDSQLPKDRFSAERLKGVDSTLKIQPAKLEDSAVYLCASSPGDARPGTGELFFGEGSRLTVL.